The sequence of this T cell receptor (beta chain) was determined in a study of cytomegalovirus exposure and HLA in healthy donors. Remarks on this clone: This CDR3 is also generated by other DNA sequences in the sample.

PCR employed 60 Vbeta and 13 Jbeta primers. Produced via immunoSEQ multiplex PCR; TCRdb's table is partial and in-frame only. The sample yields under 200,000 clones, 82% seen once. The CDR3 runs to 11 residues. Per germline, CDR1 SGHAT and CDR2 FQNNGV. V was cut by 3 bases and J by 7 bases, with 6 bases left in between. This clonotype originated in a woman under 30 in good health and CMV-seronegative. Sequencing input: PBMCs. The chain is built from TRBV11-2 and TRBJ1-2; TRBD1 is a possible D gene (5 bases). The CDR3: CASSFRGGYTF. CDR3 DNA: TGTGCCAGCAGCTTTAGGGGTGGCTACACCTTC.